Shown below are 21 T cell receptor beta chains from a single sample sequenced in a study of T cell clonality in common variable immunodeficiency. Sequencing used immunoSEQ multiplex PCR; TCRdb keeps in-frame clones, though not all of them. The sample yields tens of thousands of clones, without any singletons. Specimen: peripheral blood mononuclear cells. The receptors here all came from a person aged 18 to 75 in good health.

This clone was detected many times. The read stops 3 residues short of the end of the CDR3; the missing end is completed from the germline J gene. The rearrangement joins TRBV7-2 to TRBJ2-2; 7 bases match TRBD1. Losses at the gene ends were 6 bases for V and 8 bases for J; bases not matched to a gene: 9. CDR3 length equals 14 residues. CDR1 and CDR2 from the germline V gene are SGHTA and FQGNSA. The part of the CDR3 DNA that was read is TGTGCCAGCAGACTTGGACAGGCCACTGGGGAG. It codes for CASRLGQATGE. The whole CDR3 protein is CASRLGQATGELFF.

This clone has a count of ten or more. The read gets to within 3 residues of the CDR3 end, and the germline J gene fills in the rest. This sample includes further DNA sequences coding for the same CDR3. The chain uses TRBV5-1 and TRBJ2-3, with TRBD2 identical over 7 bases. The junction had 2 bases not matched to a gene; V was cut back by 1 base and J by 0 bases. The CDR3 is 15 residues long. Germline CDR1 SGHRS, CDR2 YFSETQ. The CDR3 loop reads CASSLNSGSTDTQYF. The part of the CDR3 DNA that was read is TGCGCCAGCAGCTTGAATAGCGGGAGCACAGATACG.

This clone appeared a few times. Germline is not matched at one junction end, which may reflect a read error. The CDR3 goes on 3 residues after the read ends, and that part is filled in from the germline J gene. The chain has TRBV19 and TRBJ2-7, with 11 bases that match TRBD2. Germline V gives CDR1 LNHDA, CDR2 SQIVND (reference sequence). The CDR3 is 14 residues long. The part of the CDR3 DNA that was read is TGTGCCTGTAGTATAACTAGCGGGAGTGACGAG. Amino acids: CACSITSGSDE. The complete CDR3 protein is CACSITSGSDEQYF.

This clone was recorded at least ten times. The read stops 3 residues short of the end of the CDR3; the missing end is completed from the germline J gene. The chain carries TRBV2 and TRBJ1-1; TRBD1 matches at 11 bases. Per the germline V gene, CDR1 is SNHLY and CDR2 is FYNNEI. After removal of 0 bases from V and 4 bases from J, the junction contained 13 bases not matched to a gene. The CDR3 is 19 amino acids. CDR3: CASSEARTGGGGVGTEAFF. The covered CDR3 bases are TGTGCCAGCAGTGAAGCGCGGACAGGGGGCGGGGGCGTGGGCACTGAA.

This clone was found many times. Read data end 3 residues before the CDR3 end; the end is taken from the germline J gene. V gene TRBV7-2 combines with J gene TRBJ1-2; D uncertain. Germline-derived CDR1 and CDR2 are SGHTA and FQGNSA. The CDR3 is 14 amino acids. V lost 3 bases, J lost 0 bases, and 8 bases lay in between. The CDR3 is CASSFSVANYGYTF. The DNA read from the CDR3 is TGTGCCAGCAGCTTTAGTGTAGCTAACTATGGC.

This clone was found many times. The sequenced fragment ends 3 residues before the CDR3 boundary, so the rest is inferred from the germline J gene. J is TRBJ2-1 and V is TRBV7-2; D gene ambiguous. Per germline, CDR1 SGHTA and CDR2 FQGNSA. The CDR3 runs 12 residues. V was trimmed by 5 bases and J by 1 base, leaving 3 bases between them. CDR3 region: CASSTSYNEQFF. The covered CDR3 bases are TGTGCCAGCAGCACATCCTACAATGAG.

This clone was recorded many times. With the read ending 3 residues before the CDR3 end, the germline J gene is used to fill in that end. The rearrangement links TRBV29-1 to TRBJ1-2; maybe TRBD1 (6 bases). Germline CDR1 SQVTM, CDR2 ANQGSEA. The germline V and J ends were trimmed by 4 bases and 3 bases, with 9 bases remaining between them. The CDR3 totals 12 residues. The sequenced CDR3 bases are TGCAGCGTTGCCGGGACACACTATGGC. Translating it yields CSVAGTHYG. The entire CDR3 is CSVAGTHYGYTF.

This clone showed up many times. The read gets to within 3 residues of the CDR3 end, and the germline J gene fills in the rest. The rearrangement uses TRBV7-2 and TRBJ2-2; TRBD2 agrees at 11 bases. Germline V gives CDR1 SGHTA, CDR2 FQGNSA. V shed 5 bases, J shed 7 bases, and the junction held 3 bases outside the gene matches. The CDR3 loop spans 14 amino acids. The CDR3 here is CASSPGTSGGELFF. CDR3 DNA (partial): TGTGCCAGCAGCCCCGGGACTAGCGGCGGGGAG.

This clone was seen many times. The sequenced fragment ends 3 residues before the CDR3 boundary, so the rest is inferred from the germline J gene. The genes are TRBV5-1 and TRBJ1-5; TRBD1 is a possible D gene (5 bases). V shed 4 bases and J shed 3 bases, with 11 bases lying between them. The CDR3 consists of 14 residues. Per the germline V gene, CDR1 is SGHRS and CDR2 is YFSETQ. The sequenced part of the CDR3 DNA is TGCGCCAGCAGCCCTGCGGGGGACAATCAGCCC. It translates to CASSPAGDNQP. The entire CDR3 sequence reads CASSPAGDNQPQHF. The full variable domain, rest sourced from reference TRBV5-1 and TRBJ1-5, is KAGVTQTPRYLIKTRGQQVTLSCSPISGHRSVSWYQQTPGQGLQFLFEYFSETQRNKGNFPGRFSGRQFSNSRSEMNVSTLELGDSALYLCASSPAGDNQPQHFGDGTRLSIL.

This clone occurred many times. The missing CDR3 end, 3 residues past where the read stops, is filled in from the germline J gene. The chain combines TRBV7-2 with TRBJ2-1; perhaps TRBD2 as D (5 bases). The CDR3 sequence is 13 residues long. V dropped 4 bases and J dropped 6 bases, with 10 bases sitting between them. Germline-derived CDR1 and CDR2 are SGHTA and FQGNSA. The covered CDR3 bases are TGTGCCAGCAGCTCCTTAGCGTTCAATGAG. It translates to CASSSLAFNE. The full CDR3 reads CASSSLAFNEQFF. Full variable domain (missing parts from reference TRBV7-2 and TRBJ2-1): GAGVSQSPSNKVTEKGKDVELRCDPISGHTALYWYRQSLGQGLEFLIYFQGNSAPDKSGLPSDRFSAERTGGSVSTLTIQRTQQEDSAVYLCASSSLAFNEQFFGPGTRLTVL.

This clone was counted between two and nine times. One end of the junction does not line up with germline, which may come from a read error. The CDR3 DNA, read in part, is TGTGCCAGCAGCGAAGGACTAGCGTCGAACACCGGGGAG. It is translated as CASSEGLASNTGE. The entire CDR3 sequence reads CASSEGLASNTGELFF. The chain recombines TRBV6-1 with TRBJ2-2, with TRBD2 identical over 9 bases. The read ends 3 residues before the CDR3 terminus; that terminus is restored from the germline J gene. The germline gives CDR1 MNHNS, CDR2 SASEGT. The CDR3 extends over 16 amino acids.

This clone was seen ten or more times. The sequenced fragment ends 3 residues before the CDR3 boundary, so the rest is inferred from the germline J gene. The rearrangement uses TRBV19 and TRBJ2-2; 9 bases agree with TRBD1. This CDR3 spans 14 amino acids. V lost 6 bases, J lost 3 bases, and 2 bases stayed unmatched. CDR1 and CDR2 from the germline V gene are LNHDA and SQIVND (reference sequence). The CDR3 bases that were read are TGTGCCAGTAGCCGACAGGGGGACACCGGGGAG. This gives the protein CASSRQGDTGE. The whole CDR3 sequence is CASSRQGDTGELFF.

The table lists this clone with many counts. The read ends 3 residues early relative to the CDR3; the germline J gene fills the gap. The chain carries TRBV30 and TRBJ2-5; D is perhaps TRBD1 (5 bases). V was shortened by 4 bases and J by 4 bases, with 16 bases between the two germline ends. Germline CDR1 is GTSNPN and CDR2 is SVGIG (reference sequence). The CDR3 has 14 amino acids. Here the CDR3 reads CAWKTGREGETQYF. The CDR3 DNA, read in part, is TGTGCCTGGAAGACGGGCAGGGAAGGAGAGACC.

The sample holds many counts of this clone. The DNA ends 3 residues before the CDR3 does, and the rest of the CDR3 is filled in from the germline J gene. This chain connects TRBV19 to TRBJ2-7; 7 bases agree with TRBD2. Germline CDR1 and CDR2: LNHDA and SQIVND (reference sequence). This CDR3 is 14 amino acids long. Trimming removed 6 bases from V and 1 base from J; junction bases left unmatched: 6. CDR3 residues: CASRSASGSYEQYF. The sequenced part of the CDR3 DNA is TGTGCCAGTAGATCCGCTAGCGGATCCTACGAG.

With respect to this clone: The read is 3 residues too short to cover the CDR3 end, so that end is filled in from the germline J gene. The chain joins TRBV2 to TRBJ2-3; possibly TRBD1 for D (5 bases). CDR3 size: 15 residues. CDR1 and CDR2 from the germline V gene are SNHLY and FYNNEI. The V end was cut by 5 bases, the J end by 3 bases, with 15 bases between. The covered CDR3 bases are TGTGCCAGCAGTCCGGGTGGGGCCGTAACAGATACG. Translating it yields CASSPGGAVTDT. Given in full, the CDR3 is CASSPGGAVTDTQYF.

Ten or more counts support this clone. The missing CDR3 end, 3 residues past where the read stops, is filled in from the germline J gene. This sequence joins TRBV5-1 and TRBJ2-2, with TRBD1 as a possible D gene (6 bases). Per the germline V gene, CDR1 is SGHRS and CDR2 is YFSETQ. V lost 4 bases and J lost 3, with 16 bases in between. The CDR3 is made up of 16 amino acids. CDR3 sequence reads: CASSPGTLQYTGELFF. CDR3 DNA, as far as it was read: TGCGCCAGCAGCCCGGGGACATTACAATACACCGGGGAG.

This clone appeared many times. With the read ending 3 residues before the CDR3 end, the germline J gene is used to fill in that end. V gene TRBV5-1 combines with J gene TRBJ2-5; D not certain. The V end was cut by 1 base, the J end by 2 bases, with 3 bases between. CDR1 is SGHRS and CDR2 is YFSETQ in the germline V gene. This CDR3 contains 12 residues. CDR3 amino acids: CASSLLQETQYF. The CDR3 bases that were read are TGCGCCAGCAGCTTGCTGCAAGAGACC.

This clone was recorded a few times. Read sequence stops 3 residues before the CDR3 end, and the germline J gene provides the missing end. The chain uses TRBV20-1 and TRBJ2-7; no reliable D call. The CDR3 is made up of 14 amino acids. Trimming shortened V by 1 base and J by 0 bases, and 10 bases separated the two germline ends. In germline, CDR1 is DFQATT, CDR2 SNEGSKA (reference sequence). The CDR3 loop reads CSARGQASSYEQYF. CDR3 DNA, as far as it was read: TGCAGTGCTAGAGGCCAAGCGAGCTCCTACGAG.

This clone has only a few counts. The read ends 3 residues before the CDR3 terminus; that terminus is restored from the germline J gene. The chain links TRBV18 to TRBJ2-1; D may be TRBD2 (5 bases). The V end lost 3 bases, the J end lost 2 bases, and 14 bases lay between the germline ends. The CDR3 sequence is 16 residues long. Germline V gives CDR1 KGHSH, CDR2 LQKENI. This chain's CDR3 is CASSPSAVRAYNEQFF. The covered CDR3 bases are TGTGCCAGCTCACCTTCAGCGGTGCGCGCCTACAATGAG.

This clone was picked up many times. The read stops 3 residues short of the end of the CDR3; the missing end is completed from the germline J gene. This sequence joins TRBV20-1 and TRBJ2-1, with 7 bases identical to TRBD2. Germline V gene lookup returns CDR1 DFQATT and CDR2 SNEGSKA (reference sequence). After removal of 5 bases from V and 6 bases from J, the junction contained 16 bases not matched to a gene. This CDR3 comprises 16 residues. Incomplete CDR3 DNA: TGCAGTGCTGACGGAAGCGGGCGGGAGAGTCGCAATGAG. Translation: CSADGSGRESRNE. The whole CDR3 protein reads CSADGSGRESRNEQFF.

This clone has at least ten counts. The read comes to an end 3 residues before the CDR3 does, leaving the germline J gene to fill in the end. The rearrangement links TRBV6-2 or TRBV6-3 to TRBJ2-7, with 7 bases that match TRBD2. CDR1 and CDR2 from the germline V gene are MNHEY and SVGEGT. Trimming at V came to 2 bases and at J to 5 bases, leaving 3 bases not matched to a gene. This CDR3 has 13 amino acids. The sequenced part of the CDR3 DNA is TGTGCCAGCAGTTACGGCGGGAGTAACGAG. The encoded protein is CASSYGGSNE. The whole CDR3 region reads CASSYGGSNEQYF.